The source of this TCR beta chain is a study of blood T cell repertoires in COVID-19. About the study: Acute and convalescent COVID-19 specimens originated in the United States, Italy and Spain. PBMCs, B-cell-depleted T cells, or T cells provided the cDNA or gDNA that made up the material.

Original data processing: From reference gene primer amplification, estimates of nucleated cell counts were derived. Sequencing used immunoSEQ multiplex PCR; TCRdb keeps in-frame clones, though not all of them. V and J calls and clone size come straight from that table; D and trimming were deduced from the DNA. The table has about 150,000 clones, under 85% seen once. This CDR3 comprises 14 residues. CDR1 MNHNY and CDR2 SVGAGI come from the germline V gene (reference sequence). J gave up 7 bases and V 5 bases, and 6 bases lay outside the gene matches. Seattle patients were enrolled while actively infected and followed longitudinally.

V gene TRBV6-6 combines with J gene TRBJ2-2; 8 nucleotides match TRBD1. The material sequenced was peripheral blood. This sequence originates from a man aged 55 to 70 with COVID-19, enrolled during active disease. CDR3 DNA: TGTGCCAGCAGTGAGACAGGGGCAGGCGGGGAGCTGTTTTTT. It is translated as CASSETGAGGELFF.